A selection of T cell receptor beta chains follows, all from one sample in a study of T cell responses to AZD1222 COVID-19 vaccine. Sequenced by immunoSEQ multiplex PCR; TCRdb stores in-frame clones only, minus some. The repertoire includes around 84,000 clones, almost 90% of them detected once, and about 9.4% sits in the top ten. The sequencing used peripheral blood, collected on day 0 of MenACWY control vaccination. The receptors were sampled from an adult in good health. Both conserved end residues are part of each CDR3. D genes are given only for firm matches. Clone size is shown for a subset of rows, as once, few, many or a class of expanded clone.

d_gene	abundance	v_gene	j_gene	CDR3nt	CDR3aa
TRBD2	-	TRBV4-1	TRBJ2-5	TGCGCCAGCAGCCAAGAATTACGGGCTAGCGGGGGGCAAGAGACCCAGTACTTC	CASSQELRASGGQETQYF
-	-	TRBV13	TRBJ2-1	TGTGCCAGCATGGGAGGCGGGAAAAACAATGAGCAGTTCTTC	CASMGGGKNNEQFF
TRBD1	-	TRBV5-4	TRBJ2-1	TGTGCCAGCAGCCATGGACAGGGAAACAATGAGCAGTTCTTC	CASSHGQGNNEQFF
-	-	TRBV11-3	TRBJ2-3	TGTGCCAGCAGCCTCCGGACAAGCACAGATACGCAGTATTTT	CASSLRTSTDTQYF
-	-	TRBV9	TRBJ1-1	TGTGCCAGCAGCGTAGAGGAGGGGAAACTAGCACAAGCTTTCTTT	CASSVEEGKLAQAFF
-	-	TRBV9	TRBJ1-5	TGTGCCAGCAGCGCTTCCGGGAGGGGGGATCAGCCCCAGCATTTT	CASSASGRGDQPQHF
TRBD1	-	TRBV4-2	TRBJ1-1	TGTGCCAGCAGCCCAAACCGGGACAGTTCGAACACTGAAGCTTTCTTT	CASSPNRDSSNTEAFF
-	-	TRBV5-4	TRBJ2-1	TGTGCCAGCAGCTCTAGAGGGGAAGGGCAAGAGCATGAGCAGTTCTTC	CASSSRGEGQEHEQFF
TRBD1	-	TRBV24-1	TRBJ1-5	TGTGCCACCAGTGACCCCGGGACAGCCAATCAGCCCCAGCATTTT	CATSDPGTANQPQHF
-	-	TRBV19	TRBJ2-5	TGTGCCAGTAGTGAGGGAGACACTAGCTTCGAGACCCAGTACTTC	CASSEGDTSFETQYF
-	-	TRBV11-1	TRBJ1-1	TGTGCCAGCAGCCCCCCGGCACACCGCACTGAAGCTTTCTTT	CASSPPAHRTEAFF
-	-	TRBV30	TRBJ1-2	TGTGCCTGGACCCAAGACAGGACTAACTATGGCTACACCTTC	CAWTQDRTNYGYTF
-	-	TRBV21-1	TRBJ2-1	TGTGCCAGCTCCAAAGGGCATGTGGGTTACAATGAGCAGTTCTTC	CASSKGHVGYNEQFF
-	few	TRBV5-4	TRBJ2-2	TGTGCCAGCAGCTTATTTGGTGCGGCGAACACCGGGGAGCTGTTTTTT	CASSLFGAANTGELFF
-	-	TRBV7-9	TRBJ2-5	TGTGCCAGCAGCACCCGTCCCCGCGGCCAAGAGACCCAGTACTTC	CASSTRPRGQETQYF
TRBD1	-	TRBV18	TRBJ1-3	TGTGCCAGCTCACCGGGGGACAGGTCCTCTGGAAACACCATATATTTT	CASSPGDRSSGNTIYF
TRBD1	once	TRBV29-1	TRBJ1-5	TGCAGCGTCGCAGACGGGACAGGGAGGGATCAGCCCCAGCATTTT	CSVADGTGRDQPQHF
-	-	TRBV7-2	TRBJ2-2	TGTGCCAGCAGCTTAGCGGGCGGTAGGACAACCGGGGAGCTGTTTTTT	CASSLAGGRTTGELFF
TRBD1	-	TRBV3-1/TRBV3-2	TRBJ2-5	TGTGCCAGCAGCCCCTATGGGACAGGGGGCGGAGAGACCCAGTACTTC	CASSPYGTGGGETQYF
-	-	TRBV30	TRBJ1-2	TGTGCCTGGACCCCGGGACGGGGCTGGGGCTACACCTTC	CAWTPGRGWGYTF
TRBD2	-	TRBV10-3	TRBJ2-1	TGTGCCATCACCCCCGGCCTAGCGGGGGCCGCTGAGCAGTTCTTC	CAITPGLAGAAEQFF
-	-	TRBV7-2	TRBJ1-2	TGTGCCAGCAGCTTAGGAGGGCCCGGTCTCTATGGCTACACCTTC	CASSLGGPGLYGYTF
TRBD1	-	TRBV11-2	TRBJ2-5	TGTGCCAGCAGCTTAGGACAGGGGGTAGGAGAGACCCAGTACTTC	CASSLGQGVGETQYF
-	-	TRBV7-2	TRBJ2-7	TGTGCCAGCAGCTTGCGGACATGGGGTGAGCAGTACTTC	CASSLRTWGEQYF
TRBD1	-	TRBV19	TRBJ1-2	TGTGCCAGTAGTATTTCGGTGGGACAGGGAGTGGGCTATGGCTACACCTTC	CASSISVGQGVGYGYTF
-	-	TRBV7-8	TRBJ2-7	TGTGCCAGCAGCTTAGTACAGAGTTCCTACGAGCAGTACTTC	CASSLVQSSYEQYF
-	-	TRBV7-2	TRBJ2-3	TGTGCCAGCAGCTTAGACTCTTCGACTAGCACAGATACGCAGTATTTT	CASSLDSSTSTDTQYF
TRBD1	-	TRBV5-1	TRBJ1-4	TGCGCCAGCAGACCGGACAGGTGGGATGAAAAACTGTTTTTT	CASRPDRWDEKLFF
-	-	TRBV2	TRBJ2-1	TGTGCCAGCAGGAGAACGACAGGCGGGAGCTCCTACAATGAGCAGTTCTTC	CASRRTTGGSSYNEQFF
-	few	TRBV19	TRBJ2-6	TGTGCCAGTAGTCCATTCCCGAACGGGGCCAACGTCCTGACTTTC	CASSPFPNGANVLTF
TRBD2	few	TRBV10-3	TRBJ2-1	TGTGCCATCAGTGAGGCGGGGGAGACCTACAATGAGCAGTTCTTC	CAISEAGETYNEQFF
-	-	TRBV4-3	TRBJ1-5	TGCGCCAGCAGCCAAGATCGGGGGGTTTTCCAGCCCCAGCATTTT	CASSQDRGVFQPQHF
-	-	TRBV28	TRBJ2-5	TGTGCCAGCAGTGTGACCCTTCTCCCTCAAGAGACCCAGTACTTC	CASSVTLLPQETQYF
-	-	TRBV3-1/TRBV3-2	TRBJ1-2	TGTGCCAGCAGCCAGCGACAGCCTAACTATGGCTACACCTTC	CASSQRQPNYGYTF
-	-	TRBV27	TRBJ1-2	TGTGCCAGCGGAACGCAGGAAATCTATGGCTACACCTTC	CASGTQEIYGYTF
TRBD2	-	TRBV14	TRBJ2-3	TGTGCCAGCAGCCATTTCCGTGGCCGAGCGGGGACTAGCGGGAGCACAGATACGCAGTATTTT	CASSHFRGRAGTSGSTDTQYF
-	many	TRBV30	TRBJ2-5	TGTGCCTGGAGCGACACGCTCCAGACCCAGTACTTC	CAWSDTLQTQYF
TRBD1	-	TRBV2	TRBJ1-1	TGTGCCATTCGACAGGGGCATAATACTGAAGCTTTCTTT	CAIRQGHNTEAFF
-	-	TRBV4-2	TRBJ1-5	TGTGCCAGCAGCCACGACCCCGGGACATTCGGTCAGCCCCAGCATTTT	CASSHDPGTFGQPQHF
-	-	TRBV4-3	TRBJ1-6	TGCGCCAGCAGCCAAGAACGCGAGGGGGGCTCACCCCTCCACTTT	CASSQEREGGSPLHF
TRBD1	-	TRBV5-1	TRBJ1-2	TGCGCCAGCAGCTCAGGGACAGGGGGCGCGTTTGGCTACACCTTC	CASSSGTGGAFGYTF
-	-	TRBV2	TRBJ1-1	TGTGCCAGCAGTTACGGGGTGGCGAACACTGAAGCTTTCTTT	CASSYGVANTEAFF
-	-	TRBV30	TRBJ2-5	TGTGCCTGGAGTCCCAGGGGGGGAGAGACCCAGTACTTC	CAWSPRGGETQYF
-	-	TRBV6-5	TRBJ2-7	TGTGCCAGCAGTTACCGACCTGGAGGGAACTACGAGCAGTACTTC	CASSYRPGGNYEQYF
TRBD1	-	TRBV6-5	TRBJ1-3	TGTGCCAGCAGAGCCGACAGGGGGTACCGAAACACCATATATTTT	CASRADRGYRNTIYF